This entry lists 31 T cell receptor beta chains sequenced from one sample in a study of shared clonotypes between healthy human individuals. The method was immunoSEQ multiplex PCR; TCRdb's version includes in-frame clones alone and lacks a portion of them. The table includes some 300,000 clones, about 70% detected once. Sequenced material: memory CD4+ T cells sorted from blood. As to subset: CD45RA-negative fraction. The receptor source for this set is a man younger than 40 in good health.

V usage is TRBV2 and J usage is TRBJ2-2; D may be TRBD1 (6 bases). Trimming left V 4 bases short and J 2 bases short, with 14 bases between. From germline, CDR1 is SNHLY and CDR2 FYNNEI. The CDR3 is made up of 16 amino acids. For the CDR3, the DNA is TGTGCCAGCAGTGTAGAATTAGGGGGAAACACCGGGGAGCTGTTTTTT. It yields the protein CASSVELGGNTGELFF.

V is TRBV18 and J is TRBJ2-1; 8 bases fit TRBD2. V was pared by 0 bases and J by 9 bases, with 10 bases of the junction left unmatched. Germline CDR1 KGHSH, CDR2 LQKENI. CDR3 length: 16 residues. CDR3 region: CASSPPGTSGTGEQFF. CDR3 nucleotides: TGTGCCAGCTCACCACCAGGGACTAGTGGCACGGGTGAGCAGTTCTTC.

The chain couples TRBV14 to TRBJ2-2; D possibly corresponds to TRBD1 (5 bases). V lost 0 bases and J lost 3, with 17 bases in between. Germline CDR1 reads SGHDN; CDR2 reads FVKESK. The CDR3 extends over 18 amino acids. The CDR3 here is CASSQDSRRQGDTGELFF. The CDR3 bases are TGTGCCAGCAGCCAAGATTCGAGGCGGCAGGGTGACACCGGGGAGCTGTTTTTT.

V usage is TRBV5-1 and J usage is TRBJ2-2, with a tentative D call TRBD1 (5 bases). V shed 8 bases and J shed 6 bases, with 17 bases lying between them. The CDR3 totals 14 residues. The germline CDR1 and CDR2 sequences are SGHRS and YFSETQ. CDR3 region: CASSPVGRSGELFF. In DNA form, the CDR3 reads TGCGCCAGTTCCCCCGTGGGGCGGTCCGGGGAGCTGTTTTTT.

The chain employs TRBV7-2 and TRBJ1-3; D might be TRBD1 (6 bases). Germline V gene data show CDR1 as SGHTA and CDR2 as FQGNSA. The V end was cut by 6 bases, the J end by 0 bases, with 15 bases between. The CDR3 loop spans 16 amino acids. CDR3 DNA sequence: TGTGCCAGCAGTTTGGGGGGGGCCTCCTCTGGAAACACCATATATTTT. Its translation: CASSLGGASSGNTIYF.

The chain links TRBV5-1 to TRBJ2-1; D gene uncertain. The CDR3 spans 16 residues. Trimming pared 0 bases from V and 0 bases from J, leaving 10 bases between. Per germline, CDR1 SGHRS and CDR2 YFSETQ. This chain's CDR3 is CASSLAATLSYNEQFF. In nucleotides, the CDR3 is TGCGCCAGCAGCTTGGCCGCGACGCTCTCCTACAATGAGCAGTTCTTC.

The chain uses TRBV25-1 and TRBJ2-2; D possibly corresponds to TRBD1 (6 bases). Between the trimmed V and J ends, which lost 7 bases and 5 bases, there was a span of 14 bases. This CDR3 contains 14 residues. CDR1 MGHDK and CDR2 SYGVNS come from the germline V gene. The chain's CDR3 is CASTRNRETGELFF. The CDR3 DNA reads as TGTGCCAGCACCCGAAACAGGGAGACCGGGGAGCTGTTTTTT.

The chain uses TRBV11-3 and TRBJ2-1; the D gene is possibly TRBD1 (5 bases). Germline V gene data show CDR1 as SGHNT and CDR2 as YENEEA. CDR3 length: 13 amino acids. Between the trimmed V and J ends, which lost 3 bases and 9 bases, there was a span of 12 bases. Here the CDR3 DNA reads TGTGCCAGCAGCTTGACTCAGGGCGGTGAGCAGTTCTTC. Translating gives CASSLTQGGEQFF.

This clone was detected only once. The V call is TRBV18, the J call TRBJ2-1; 10 nucleotides line up with TRBD1. J lost 4 bases, V lost 3 bases, and 3 bases had no gene match. CDR1 and CDR2 from the germline V gene are KGHSH and LQKENI. CDR3 length: 15 residues. The CDR3 nucleotides read TGTGCCAGCTCACCTCCGGGACAGGGGTACAATGAGCAGTTCTTC. As protein: CASSPPGQGYNEQFF.

The V call is TRBV5-6, the J call TRBJ2-5; tentative D call: TRBD2 (6 bases). V was trimmed by 4 bases and J by 1 base, leaving 14 bases between them. Germline CDR1 and CDR2: SGHDT and YYEEEE. This CDR3 has 15 amino acids. CDR3 nucleotide sequence: TGTGCCAGCAGCCCAACCGGGGGTTTCCAAGAGACCCAGTACTTC. Amino acids: CASSPTGGFQETQYF.

J is TRBJ2-1 and V is TRBV6-5; TRBD2 matches at 7 bases. With V trimmed by 4 bases and J by 5 bases, 8 bases remained unmatched. This CDR3 has 15 amino acids. Germline V gene data show CDR1 as MNHEY and CDR2 as SVGAGI. CDR3 in amino acids: CASSSKGLPHNEQFF. CDR3 nucleotide sequence: TGTGCCAGCAGTTCCAAGGGACTACCACACAATGAGCAGTTCTTC.

V gene TRBV5-3 combines with J gene TRBJ1-5; 8 bases are shared with TRBD1. TRBV5-3 is recorded as an ORF, its role being uncertain. The CDR3 extends over 19 amino acids. The junction had 13 bases not matched to a gene; V was cut back by 0 bases and J by 2 bases. CDR3 amino acids: CARSLGDPLWTGRNQPQHF. The CDR3 DNA is TGTGCCAGAAGCTTGGGGGACCCGCTTTGGACAGGGCGCAATCAGCCCCAGCATTTT.

A few counts support this clone. Here the CDR3 reads CASSLGLAGGGELFF. The CDR3 bases are TGTGCCAGCAGCTTGGGACTAGCGGGAGGAGGGGAGCTGTTTTTT. This chain connects TRBV5-4 to TRBJ2-2; 13 bases match TRBD2. Germline V gene data show CDR1 as SGHNT and CDR2 as YYREEE (reference sequence). This CDR3 region has 15 residues. The V gene end was trimmed by 0 bases and the J gene end by 8 bases; junction bases not matched to a gene: 1.

This clone appeared once. The chain combines TRBV2 with TRBJ2-7; TRBD2 matches at 10 bases. CDR1 is SNHLY, CDR2 FYNNEI, per germline. The J segment lost 5 bases and the V segment lost 2 bases, leaving 6 bases of the junction unmatched. The CDR3 is made up of 15 amino acids. The CDR3 nucleotides read TGTGCCAGCAGTGAAATGGCTAGCGGGAGTGACGAGCAGTACTTC. This codes for CASSEMASGSDEQYF.

This sequence joins TRBV5-1 and TRBJ1-1; the D gene is possibly TRBD1 (6 bases). V was clipped by 6 bases and J by 1 base, with 10 bases between them. This CDR3 comprises 13 residues. The germline CDR1 and CDR2 sequences are SGHRS and YFSETQ. The CDR3 is CASTDRPNTEAFF. The CDR3 DNA is TGCGCCAGCACTGACAGGCCGAACACTGAAGCTTTCTTT.

This chain links TRBV28 with TRBJ2-5, with 10 bases identical to TRBD1. Per the germline V gene, CDR1 is MDHEN and CDR2 is SYDVKM. The CDR3 contains 16 residues. The ends lost 5 bases at V and 4 bases at J; junction bases unmatched: 10. The CDR3 spells CASSLAGTGEGETQYF. The CDR3 coding sequence is TGTGCCAGCAGTCTCGCCGGGACAGGGGAGGGAGAGACCCAGTACTTC.

The chain uses TRBV14 and TRBJ2-5, with 8 bases that match TRBD1. Germline V gene sequence: CDR1 SGHDN, CDR2 FVKESK. J lost 3 bases, V lost 0 bases, and 3 bases had no gene match. CDR3 size: 15 residues. The CDR3 DNA follows: TGTGCCAGCAGCCAAGAAACGGACAGGGAAGAGACCCAGTACTTC. This sequence encodes CASSQETDREETQYF.

On this clone itself: The same CDR3 can be traced to other DNA sequences in this sample. In DNA, the CDR3 is TGTGCCAGTAGTCCCGGGACTAGCGGAAGCTACGAGCAGTACTTC. Encoded protein: CASSPGTSGSYEQYF. The chain carries TRBV19 and TRBJ2-7; 11 bases align to TRBD2. Trimming at V came to 5 bases and at J to 3 bases, leaving 6 bases not matched to a gene. The V gene's germline CDR1 is LNHDA and CDR2 SQIVND (reference sequence). The CDR3 totals 15 residues.

The gene calls are TRBV20-1 and TRBJ1-1, with D hard to call. The V gene lost 4 bases and the J gene lost 8 bases, with 11 bases spanning the gap. This CDR3 is built from 11 residues. In germline, CDR1 is DFQATT, CDR2 SNEGSKA (reference sequence). This chain's CDR3 is CSAKQVKEAFF. For the CDR3, the DNA is TGCAGTGCTAAGCAAGTCAAGGAAGCTTTCTTT.

A word on this clone: A read error likely explains this, since a far larger clone differs by one base. V usage is TRBV4-1 and J usage is TRBJ1-2; D gene ambiguous. CDR3 size: 13 residues. Per germline, CDR1 MGHRA and CDR2 YSYEKL. Between the trimmed V and J ends, which lost 3 bases and 6 bases, there was a span of 11 bases. The chain's CDR3 is CASSHKGANGYTF. The CDR3 region has the DNA TGCGCCAGCAGCCATAAAGGAGCGAATGGCTACACCTTC.

The chain combines TRBV5-5 with TRBJ1-1, with TRBD1 identical over 8 bases. The CDR3 runs 16 residues. Looked up from germline, CDR1 is SGHKS and CDR2 is YYEKEE (reference sequence). Trimming at V came to 3 bases and at J to 0 bases, leaving 7 bases not matched to a gene. CDR3: CASSWGTGYMNTEAFF. For the CDR3, the DNA is TGTGCCAGCAGCTGGGGGACAGGTTACATGAACACTGAAGCTTTCTTT.

The count of this clone is one. The V gene is TRBV28, the J gene TRBJ2-2; no definite D call. Trimming stripped 4 bases from V and 2 bases from J, with 11 bases between. Germline CDR1 MDHEN, CDR2 SYDVKM. The CDR3 length is 15 residues. The CDR3 nucleotides are TGTGCCAGCAGTTCCCACTGGGGAAACACCGGGGAGCTGTTTTTT. Its protein product is CASSSHWGNTGELFF.

This rearrangement joins TRBV4-2 to TRBJ2-1, with D tentatively TRBD1 (6 bases). The germline CDR1 and CDR2 sequences are LGHNA and YNFKEQ. Trimming left V 0 bases short and J 5 bases short, with 14 bases between. The CDR3 is 16 residues long. Here the CDR3 DNA reads TGTGCCAGCAGCCAAGATACGAGGGGGTCAAACAATGAGCAGTTCTTC. Protein product: CASSQDTRGSNNEQFF.

This chain links TRBV2 with TRBJ2-1, with TRBD2 identical over 9 bases. Germline lookup yields CDR1 SNHLY and CDR2 FYNNEI. V shed 6 bases, J shed 12 bases, and the junction held 12 bases outside the gene matches. This CDR3 comprises 14 residues. The CDR3 DNA follows: TGTGCCAGCAGGGCGGCTAGCGGGGATTCGAGGCAGTTCTTC. Encoded protein: CASRAASGDSRQFF.

The chain carries TRBV19 and TRBJ1-5; D call uncertain. The V and J ends lost 0 bases and 4 bases respectively, with 10 bases between them. The CDR3 has 15 residues. Germline V gene sequence: CDR1 LNHDA, CDR2 SQIVND (reference sequence). CDR3 coding DNA: TGTGCCAGTAGTATAGAAGGTACCCGAAATCAGCCCCAGCATTTT. This codes for CASSIEGTRNQPQHF.

The CDR3 region has the DNA TGTGCCAGCTCACAGGGACAGGGGGTCGATCAGCCCCAGCATTTT. Its protein product is CASSQGQGVDQPQHF. This chain joins TRBV6-6 and TRBJ1-5, with TRBD1 matching 11 bases. The germline gives CDR1 MNHNY, CDR2 SVGAGI (reference sequence). The V gene end was trimmed by 8 bases and the J gene end by 5 bases; junction bases not matched to a gene: 8. This CDR3 region has 15 residues.

The genes are TRBV2 and TRBJ1-5, with 7 bases aligning to TRBD1. With V trimmed by 6 bases and J by 10 bases, 9 bases remained unmatched. The V gene's germline CDR1 is SNHLY and CDR2 FYNNEI. The CDR3 totals 13 residues. CDR3: CASRGLTGTPQHF. CDR3 nucleotide sequence: TGTGCCAGCAGAGGCCTGACAGGGACCCCCCAGCATTTT.

This chain uses TRBV6-1 with TRBJ1-5; TRBD1 is a possible D gene (5 bases). The germline V gene encodes CDR1 MNHNS and CDR2 SASEGT. The V end lost 2 bases, the J end lost 11 bases, and 16 bases lay between the germline ends. The CDR3 extends over 14 amino acids. CDR3 nucleotides: TGTGCCAGCAGTGAATCACAGGACCAGTTGACCCAGCATTTT. Translating it yields CASSESQDQLTQHF.

The chain recombines TRBV30 with TRBJ2-2; TRBD1 is a possible D gene (6 bases). Per the germline V gene, CDR1 is GTSNPN and CDR2 is SVGIG (reference sequence). Between the trimmed V and J ends, which lost 0 bases and 3 bases, there was a span of 14 bases. This CDR3 contains 16 residues. CDR3: CAWSVRGGGDTGELFF. The CDR3 DNA reads TGTGCCTGGAGTGTACGAGGGGGTGGGGACACCGGGGAGCTGTTTTTT.

The chain recombines TRBV5-1 with TRBJ2-3; 10 bases match TRBD2. V gave up 6 bases and J gave up 4 bases; unmatched junction bases: 8. This CDR3 has 15 residues. Germline V gives CDR1 SGHRS, CDR2 YFSETQ. The CDR3 DNA follows: TGCGCCAGCAAAGAGCTAGCGGGAGTGGCAGATACGCAGTATTTT. Protein product: CASKELAGVADTQYF.

V and J are TRBV18 and TRBJ2-2; D remains ambiguous. This CDR3 has 15 amino acids. V gave up 3 bases and J gave up 1 base, with 9 bases separating them. Germline lookup yields CDR1 KGHSH and CDR2 LQKENI. CDR3 protein: CASSPKVWNTGELFF. For the CDR3, the DNA is TGTGCCAGCTCACCCAAGGTTTGGAACACCGGGGAGCTGTTTTTT.